This TCR beta chain was documented in a study of blood T cell repertoires in COVID-19. The overall study: Collection of acute and convalescent COVID-19 samples took place in the United States, Italy and Spain.

Clones were read by immunoSEQ multiplex PCR, and TCRdb kept only the in-frame ones, dropping some. The repertoire consists of around 160,000 clones, with 78% occurring once and the leading ten covering 14%. The TCR comes from a woman older than 75 with acute or convalescent COVID-19. Sequenced: peripheral blood.

CDR3 sequence reads: CASSLRYNEQFF. The CDR3 DNA follows: TGTGCCAGCAGCCTCAGGTACAATGAGCAGTTCTTC. V usage is TRBV3-1 (or the pseudogene TRBV3-2) and J usage is TRBJ2-1; D gene uncertain. This CDR3 region has 12 residues. CDR1 is LGHDT and CDR2 is YNNKEL in the germline V gene (reference sequence). Trimming took 4 bases from V and 4 from J, leaving 5 bases between them.